The 3 T cell receptor beta chains given below trace back to one sample, sequenced in a study of shared clonotypes between healthy human individuals (dated by TCRdb to 2020 to 2021). Libraries were made using the immunoSEQ multiplex PCR assay. Sourced from immuneACCESS, this table was stored by TCRdb with only in-frame sequences that have V and J called. A share of the clones is absent; for the studies checked, an unresolved V gene accounts for under half, and the remainder has no known explanation. Counted in this sample were about a million clones; 60% to 85% of them appeared once. The ten largest clonotypes hold almost 0.9% of the sample. Sequencing was performed on memory CD4+ T cells from PBMCs. This sample's cell subset or site label indicates: CD45RA-negative fraction. These receptor sequences come from a man in his late teens or twenties in good health. Some clones in this sample may be carry-over from other donors' samples.

CDR3 residues: CASSLNAPGQDTQYF. CDR3 nucleotide sequence: TGTGCCAGCAGCTTAAACGCGCCGGGTCAAGATACGCAGTATTTT. The chain uses TRBV7-2 and TRBJ2-3; D is unresolved. V gave up 2 bases and J gave up 5 bases, with 14 bases separating them. Germline V gene sequence: CDR1 SGHTA, CDR2 FQGNSA. The CDR3 extends over 15 amino acids.

CDR3 sequence (DNA): TGTGCCATGTCCCGGCAGGGTGATCAGCCCCAGCATTTT. Residues: CAMSRQGDQPQHF. The chain has TRBV19 and TRBJ1-5; TRBD1 is a possible D gene (5 bases). V shed 10 bases and J shed 5 bases, with 15 bases lying between them. CDR3 size: 13 residues. Germline values: CDR1 LNHDA, CDR2 SQIVND (reference sequence).

The CDR3: CASSLALGGSGQETQYF. CDR3 DNA: TGTGCCAGCAGCTTAGCGCTTGGCGGGAGTGGTCAAGAGACCCAGTACTTC. The chain carries TRBV7-2 and TRBJ2-5, with 7 bases aligning to TRBD2. CDR3 length: 17 residues. Germline V gene data show CDR1 as SGHTA and CDR2 as FQGNSA. Trimming removed 0 bases from V and 2 bases from J; junction bases left unmatched: 9.